A single sample gave rise to the 7 T cell receptor beta chains below, sequenced in a study of blood T cell repertoires in COVID-19 (dated by TCRdb to the early 2020s). The library was built by means of the immunoSEQ multiplex PCR assay. The clones in this table, taken by TCRdb from immuneACCESS, are in-frame only. Not every clone is retained; where verified, under half of the shortfall comes from an unresolved V gene, and the cause of the rest is unknown. Recorded for this sample are tens of thousands of clones; roughly 84% of them occurred a single time. The ten top clones hold 10% to 13% of the sample. Material: peripheral blood. These receptors all come from a man under 40 with COVID-19, enrolled during active disease.

V is TRBV5-1 and J is TRBJ2-1; 8 bases agree with TRBD2. Germline CDR1 SGHRS, CDR2 YFSETQ. V trimming: 3 bases; J trimming: 8 bases; junction bases outside the gene matches: 13. The CDR3 covers 16 residues. The DNA of the CDR3 is TGCGCCAGCAGCTACACGCCCGGGACTAGAAGCTATGAGCAGTTCTTC. Translating it yields CASSYTPGTRSYEQFF.

V gene TRBV14 combines with J gene TRBJ2-2; weak D call: TRBD1 (5 bases). Trimming took off 0 bases at V and 3 bases at J, with 11 bases between the two ends. The CDR3 length is 16 residues. Germline-derived CDR1 and CDR2 are SGHDN and FVKESK. CDR3 protein: CASSQDIDSHTGELFF. The DNA of the CDR3 is TGTGCCAGCAGCCAAGACATTGACAGTCACACCGGGGAGCTGTTTTTT.

V is TRBV5-1 and J is TRBJ1-4; TRBD1 might be the D (6 bases). The CDR3 contains 14 residues. V lost 0 bases, J lost 8 bases, and 11 bases lay in between. Germline V lookup: CDR1 SGHRS, CDR2 YFSETQ. The CDR3 DNA follows: TGCGCCAGCAGCTTGGCCGGGACACAAGAAAAACTGTTTTTT. Residues: CASSLAGTQEKLFF.

The J gene is TRBJ1-2, the V gene TRBV30; D uncertain. In germline, CDR1 is GTSNPN, CDR2 SVGIG (reference sequence). The CDR3 contains 12 residues. Trimming removed 3 bases at V and 6 bases at J, with 11 bases between. CDR3: CAWSDDTDGYTF. Here the CDR3 DNA reads TGTGCCTGGAGCGACGACACCGATGGCTACACCTTC.

The chain links TRBV28 to TRBJ1-5; D is unclear. Germline CDR1 MDHEN, CDR2 SYDVKM. This CDR3 is 16 amino acids long. V was cut by 5 bases and J by 3 bases, with 17 bases left in between. Here the CDR3 reads CASSNPLAANNQPQHF. Written as DNA, the CDR3 is TGTGCCAGCAGTAACCCCCTGGCGGCTAACAATCAGCCCCAGCATTTT. The full variable domain, rest sourced from reference TRBV28 and TRBJ1-5, is DVKVTQSSRYLVKRTGEKVFLECVQDMDHENMFWYRQDPGLGLRLIYFSYDVKMKEKGDIPEGYSVSREKKERFSLILESASTNQTSMYLCASSNPLAANNQPQHFGDGTRLSIL.

The rearrangement uses TRBV30 and TRBJ1-5, with 8 nucleotides matching TRBD1. Germline V CDR1 and CDR2: GTSNPN, SVGIG (reference sequence). With V trimmed by 4 bases and J by 7 bases, 6 bases remained unmatched. This CDR3 is built from 13 residues. The CDR3 bases are TGTGCCTGGACCCAACAGGGGGGGCAGCCCCAGCATTTT. This encodes CAWTQQGGQPQHF.

V is TRBV7-2 and J is TRBJ1-4; possible D gene TRBD1, 5 bases. Trimming removed 3 bases from V and 16 bases from J, with 18 bases in between. The CDR3 loop spans 13 amino acids. CDR1 and CDR2 from the germline V gene are SGHTA and FQGNSA. CDR3 DNA sequence: TGTGCCAGCAGCTTTGCCCCCCCGGGGGTGAAGTTTTTT. Protein product: CASSFAPPGVKFF.